A selection of T cell receptor beta chains follows, all from one sample in a study of Graves' ophthalmopathy and Graves' hyperthyroidism. TCRdb ran MiXCR on the multiplex PCR reads and lists one entry per CDR3 protein. In the table there are about 1.2 million distinct CDR3 sequences, around a third of which are singletons. Sequences were obtained from peripheral blood or thyroid tissue (not recorded which). These TCRs come from an adult man with Graves' hyperthyroidism. Both conserved end residues are part of each CDR3. Each record gives: CDR3 protein, CDR3 DNA, J gene, clone size, V gene, D gene. The D gene is left open where the match is weak. Some rows mark clone size as missing; the rest say once, few, many or name a class of expanded clone.

CASSEVPSAGYSPLHF,TGTGCCAGCAGTGAAGTTCCTTCCGCAGGATATTCACCCCTCCACTTT,TRBJ1-6,many,TRBV2,.
CASSYSGLLATNEKLFF,TGTGCCAGCAGTTACTCCGGATTACTTGCAACTAATGAAAAACTGTTTTTT,TRBJ1-4,.,TRBV6-5,.
CASSIEGQGNQPQHF,TGTGCCAGTAGTATAGAGGGACAGGGAAATCAGCCCCAGCATTTT,TRBJ1-5,.,TRBV19,TRBD1
CAIRGTGYETQYF,TGTGCCATCAGGGGGACAGGGTACGAGACCCAGTACTTC,TRBJ2-5,.,TRBV10-3,TRBD1
CASSLLWDREGYTF,TGTGCCAGCAGTTTATTGTGGGACAGGGAAGGCTACACCTTC,TRBJ1-2,once,TRBV12-3/TRBV12-4,TRBD1
CASSLQRTSGYEQYF,TGTGCCAGCAGTTTACAGAGGACTAGCGGCTACGAGCAGTACTTC,TRBJ2-7,.,TRBV7-3,TRBD2
CASSPPVLAQETQYF,TGTGCCAGCAGCCCCCCGGTGTTAGCACAAGAGACCCAGTACTTC,TRBJ2-5,.,TRBV5-6,.
CASSSPTGTQYF,TGTGCCAGCAGTTCCCCGACGGGGACCCAGTACTTC,TRBJ2-5,.,TRBV27,.
CASTDRAHSNSPLHF,TGTGCCAGTACCGACAGGGCGCACAGTAATTCACCCCTCCACTTT,TRBJ1-6,many,TRBV19,TRBD1
CASQITGSSNQPQHF,TGTGCCAGCCAGATAACAGGGAGTAGCAATCAGCCCCAGCATTTT,TRBJ1-5,.,TRBV25-1,.
CASSKQGEGAFF,TGCGCCAGCAGCAAACAGGGAGAAGGAGCTTTCTTT,TRBJ1-1,many,TRBV10-1,.
CASSPRAAGEQYF,TGTGCCAGCAGCCCTCGGGCAGCCGGGGAGCAGTACTTC,TRBJ2-7,.,TRBV7-9,.
CASSYSQGNYGNTIYF,TGTGCCAGCAGTTACTCACAGGGGAACTATGGAAACACCATATATTTT,TRBJ1-3,few,TRBV2,TRBD1
CASSYLAGGYEQYF,TGTGCCAGCAGTTACCTAGCGGGTGGCTACGAGCAGTACTTC,TRBJ2-7,few,TRBV6-5,TRBD2
CASSLAHIQETQYF,TGTGCCAGCAGTTTAGCGCATATCCAAGAGACCCAGTACTTC,TRBJ2-5,.,TRBV7-9,.
CASSLPSGASGRETQYF,TGTGCCAGCAGTCTCCCCTCAGGTGCCTCTGGCAGGGAGACCCAGTACTTC,TRBJ2-5,few,TRBV28,.
CATSRDRGTETQYF,TGTGCCACCAGCAGGGACAGGGGAACAGAGACCCAGTACTTC,TRBJ2-5,many,TRBV15,TRBD1
CSVRGPNYEQYF,TGCAGCGTGAGGGGGCCCAACTACGAGCAGTACTTC,TRBJ2-7,.,TRBV29-1,TRBD1
CASSSKTGSTYTF,TGTGCCAGCAGCTCGAAGACAGGGAGCACCTACACCTTC,TRBJ1-2,.,TRBV7-6,TRBD1
CSASGPERNTIYF,TGCAGTGCTAGCGGGCCCGAAAGAAACACCATATATTTT,TRBJ1-3,.,TRBV20-1,.
CASSDSGRSRNTGELFF,TGTGCCAGCAGTGATAGCGGGAGGTCCAGGAACACCGGGGAGCTGTTTTTT,TRBJ2-2,.,TRBV2,TRBD2